The entry below describes one TCR beta chain. Clones were read by immunoSEQ multiplex PCR, and TCRdb kept only the in-frame ones, dropping some. The table includes roughly 140,000 clones, around four fifths detected once. Cohorts were assigned according to the clinical history that participants reported. This sample was taken from a study of blood T cell repertoires in COVID-19. Sequencing used PBMCs or T cells enriched from blood (not recorded which). This receptor was identified in a woman aged 40 to 50 who had recovered from COVID-19.

The CDR3 DNA follows: TGTGCCAGCAGTTTAAGAGATGGCTACACCTTC. The encoded protein is CASSLRDGYTF. The chain employs TRBV28 and TRBJ1-2, with D uncertain. The CDR3 runs to 11 residues. Germline-derived CDR1 and CDR2 are MDHEN and SYDVKM. V lost 2 bases and J 6 bases, leaving 4 bases between the germline ends.